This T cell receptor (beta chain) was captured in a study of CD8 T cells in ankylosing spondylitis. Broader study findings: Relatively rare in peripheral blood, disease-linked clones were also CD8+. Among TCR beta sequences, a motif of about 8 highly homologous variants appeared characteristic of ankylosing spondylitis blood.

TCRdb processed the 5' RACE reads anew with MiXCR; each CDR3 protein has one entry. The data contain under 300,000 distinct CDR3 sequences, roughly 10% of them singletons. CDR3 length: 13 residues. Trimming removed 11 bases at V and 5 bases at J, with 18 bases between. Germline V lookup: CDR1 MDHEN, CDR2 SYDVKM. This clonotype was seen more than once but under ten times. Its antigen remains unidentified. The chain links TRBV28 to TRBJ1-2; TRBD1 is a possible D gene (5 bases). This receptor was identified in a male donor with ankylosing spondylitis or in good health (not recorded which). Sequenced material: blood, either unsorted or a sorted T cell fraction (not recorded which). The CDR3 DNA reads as TGTGCCGGCTGGGAAGGGGTGGGGTATGGCTACACCTTC. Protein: CAGWEGVGYGYTF.